These 14 T cell receptor beta chains originate from one sample sequenced in a study of T cell responses to AZD1222 COVID-19 vaccine. Sequenced by immunoSEQ multiplex PCR; TCRdb stores in-frame clones only, minus some. Of tens of thousands of clones listed, 91% are singletons. The material sequenced was peripheral blood, taken on day 0 of MenACWY control vaccination. These receptors were taken from an adult in good health.

The rearrangement links TRBV20-1 to TRBJ2-1; D gene uncertain. Per the germline V gene, CDR1 is DFQATT and CDR2 is SNEGSKA (reference sequence). Trimming removed 4 bases at V and 0 bases at J, with 10 bases between. This CDR3 spans 14 amino acids. The CDR3 DNA reads TGCAGTGCTAATGAGGCTTTCTCCTACAATGAGCAGTTCTTC. This gives the protein CSANEAFSYNEQFF.

This chain joins TRBV7-2 and TRBJ2-7, with 8 bases matching TRBD2. After removal of 1 base from V and 6 bases from J, the junction contained 8 bases not matched to a gene. In germline, CDR1 is SGHTA, CDR2 FQGNSA. CDR3 length: 15 amino acids. The CDR3 loop is CASSLGIAGLSEQYF. CDR3 nucleotides: TGTGCCAGCAGCTTAGGGATAGCGGGACTCTCCGAGCAGTACTTC.

The chain joins TRBV27 to TRBJ2-3, with TRBD1 identical over 10 bases. The length of the CDR3 is 17 residues. Germline CDR1 is MNHEY and CDR2 is SMNVEV (reference sequence). J gave up 1 base and V 5 bases, and 9 bases lay outside the gene matches. CDR3 coding DNA: TGTGCCAGCAGTCCGTTGGGACAGGGGAAAGGCACAGATACGCAGTATTTT. Translation gives CASSPLGQGKGTDTQYF.

V gene TRBV7-2 combines with J gene TRBJ2-2; no clear D. This CDR3 is 18 amino acids long. V was pared by 0 bases and J by 3 bases, with 17 bases between. In germline, CDR1 is SGHTA, CDR2 FQGNSA. CDR3 DNA sequence: TGTGCCAGCAGCTTAGCCGGACCCACCAGAGCTTACACCGGGGAGCTGTTTTTT. Its protein is CASSLAGPTRAYTGELFF.

The V call is TRBV29-1, the J call TRBJ2-2, with unresolved D. Germline assignment: CDR1 SQVTM and CDR2 ANQGSEA. The CDR3 consists of 14 residues. V lost 3 bases and J lost 4, with 12 bases in between. The CDR3 DNA follows: TGCAGCGTTGAGATTCAGGCCCTCACCGGGGAGCTGTTTTTT. Its translation is CSVEIQALTGELFF.

This clone was observed a single time. The chain joins TRBV18 to TRBJ2-5; D perhaps matches TRBD1 (7 bases). Germline CDR1 reads KGHSH; CDR2 reads LQKENI. Between the trimmed V and J ends, which lost 3 bases and 2 bases, there was a span of 10 bases. The CDR3 consists of 14 residues. This CDR3 reads CASSPAGQQETQYF. CDR3 in DNA: TGTGCCAGCTCACCGGCGGGACAGCAAGAGACCCAGTACTTC.

V gene TRBV27 combines with J gene TRBJ2-7; unclear D gene. CDR3 size: 13 residues. The V gene lost 4 bases and the J gene lost 3 bases, with 10 bases spanning the gap. In germline, CDR1 is MNHEY, CDR2 SMNVEV (reference sequence). The CDR3 nucleotides are TGTGCCAGCAGTTCACCACAAAACTACGAGCAGTACTTC. It specifies CASSSPQNYEQYF.

This clone was observed a handful of times. The CDR3 reads CASSPTTGNSPLHF. In nucleotides, the CDR3 is TGTGCCAGCTCACCGACCACCGGTAATTCACCCCTCCACTTT. This chain joins TRBV18 and TRBJ1-6; D is ambiguous. Germline CDR1 is KGHSH and CDR2 is LQKENI. V was cut by 3 bases and J by 6 bases, with 9 bases left in between. This CDR3 is 14 amino acids long. The whole variable domain, remainder taken from reference TRBV18 and TRBJ1-6, is NAGVMQNPRHLVRRRGQEARLRCSPMKGHSHVYWYRQLPEEGLKFMVYLQKENIIDESGMPKERFSAEFPKEGPSILRIQQVVRGDSAAYFCASSPTTGNSPLHFGNGTRLTVT.

The genes are TRBV12-3 or TRBV12-4 and TRBJ1-2; no clear D. CDR3 size: 13 residues. Trimming left V 6 bases short and J 2 bases short, with 10 bases between. For the CDR3, the DNA is TGTGCCAGCAGGACCGACGGGAACTATGGCTACACCTTC. Translating it yields CASRTDGNYGYTF.

V usage is TRBV12-5 and J usage is TRBJ2-2; no reliable D call. Germline values: CDR1 LGHNT, CDR2 FRNRAP. The CDR3 sequence is 12 residues long. V was pared by 2 bases and J by 7 bases, with 5 bases between. DNA of the CDR3: TGTGCTAGTGGTTTGAGTGGCGGGGAGCTGTTTTTT. Protein product: CASGLSGGELFF.

The chain combines TRBV20-1 with TRBJ2-7; 7 bases align to TRBD1. The length of the CDR3 is 11 residues. CDR1 is DFQATT, CDR2 SNEGSKA, per germline (reference sequence). Unmatched junction bases numbered 4, after V lost 5 bases and J lost 6 bases. DNA for the CDR3: TGCAGTGCTGGGACAGCTGGCGAGCAGTACTTC. This codes for CSAGTAGEQYF.

The rearrangement links TRBV6-5 to TRBJ1-6; possibly TRBD1 for D (5 bases). V shed 6 bases and J shed 9 bases, with 15 bases lying between them. The CDR3 has 14 amino acids. From germline, CDR1 is MNHEY and CDR2 SVGAGI. The chain's CDR3 is CASSPDSASSPLHF. The CDR3 region has the DNA TGTGCCAGCAGCCCAGACAGCGCCTCTTCACCCCTCCACTTT.

The rearrangement joins TRBV29-1 to TRBJ2-1; D unresolved. Germline loops: CDR1 SQVTM, CDR2 ANQGSEA. This CDR3 contains 12 residues. V was trimmed by 3 bases and J by 8 bases, leaving 11 bases between them. The CDR3 DNA reads as TGCAGCGTTGACGGCGACACCGATGAGCAGTTCTTC. It codes for CSVDGDTDEQFF.

The chain uses TRBV7-2 and TRBJ2-2; 11 nucleotides match TRBD2. The V segment lost 0 bases and the J segment 5 bases; nucleotides outside the gene matches: 5. There are 17 residues in the CDR3. The V gene's germline CDR1 is SGHTA and CDR2 FQGNSA. The CDR3 DNA sequence: TGTGCCAGCAGCTTAGCCCCTAGCGGGGGGTTTACCGGGGAGCTGTTTTTT. As protein: CASSLAPSGGFTGELFF. The complete variable domain, with remaining parts taken from reference TRBV7-2 and TRBJ2-2, reads GAGVSQSPSNKVTEKGKDVELRCDPISGHTALYWYRQSLGQGLEFLIYFQGNSAPDKSGLPSDRFSAERTGGSVSTLTIQRTQQEDSAVYLCASSLAPSGGFTGELFFGEGSRLTVL.